Below, 2 T cell receptor beta chains from the same sample are listed, as sequenced in a study of regulatory T cells in long-lasting Graves disease. iRepertoire HTBI primers and Arm-PCR of CDR3 regions built TCR beta libraries. Via MiXCR, TCRdb re-called the multiplex PCR reads, giving one row per CDR3 protein. The table shows approximately 350,000 distinct CDR3 sequences, with 15% to 20% occurring only once. Time point indicated: newly diagnosed GD, antithyroid drugs for less than 3 months. The TCR library was made from RNA extracted from PBMCs. This same sample was also part of a study on T cells in Graves' hyperthyroidism and ophthalmopathy.

The input for sequencing was peripheral blood mononuclear cells (PBMCs), taken at new diagnosis, from a patient treated with antithyroid drugs. These receptors all stem from a woman aged 18-29 years with Graves disease.

This clonotype was observed many times. The chain uses TRBV28 and TRBJ2-3; 11 nucleotides match TRBD1. This CDR3 is 16 amino acids long. Germline V gene lookup returns CDR1 MDHEN and CDR2 SYDVKM. V gave up 5 bases and J gave up 3 bases; unmatched junction bases: 7. The CDR3 reads CASSQGTGGRTDTQYF. In nucleotides, the CDR3 is TGTGCCAGCAGTCAAGGGACAGGGGGTAGAACAGATACGCAGTATTTT.

This clonotype was counted ten times or more. The chain carries TRBV10-3 and TRBJ2-1; maybe TRBD2 (7 bases). Germline V gene data show CDR1 as ENHRY and CDR2 as SYGVKD. CDR3 size: 13 residues. V lost 6 bases to trimming and J lost 9 bases, with 15 bases between them. The CDR3 DNA follows: TGTGCCATCAGCCACCCGGGGGGCGGTGAGCAGTTCTTC. Translated, it gives CAISHPGGGEQFF.